The entry that follows covers one TCR beta chain sequence. Its antigen is not known. TEMRA cells were FACS-enriched, unlike CD8+ and CD4+ T cells, which were negatively isolated. Germline V gene data show CDR1 as LGHNA and CDR2 as YSLEER. The CDR3 extends over 19 amino acids. Trimming shortened V by 2 bases and J by 4 bases, and 25 bases separated the two germline ends. Random hexamers were used to reverse transcribe 0.5 to 1 ug of RNA. TCRdb fed the immunoSEQ multiplex PCR reads into MiXCR, producing one record per CDR3 protein. The sample includes 150,000 to 200,000 distinct CDR3 sequences, about 95% of them seen just once. This sample was taken from a study of CD8 T cells in Susac syndrome. Regarding the study as a whole: An acknowledgment was made by the study that its TCR sequencing and HLA analysis involved relatively few individuals.

The genes are TRBV4-3 and TRBJ2-3; weak D call: TRBD1 (5 bases). The receptor comes from a human donor in good health. Sequencing input: CD4+ T cells from PBMCs. This CDR3 is CASSQQFSMGRRVADTQYF. The CDR3 region has the DNA TGCGCCAGCAGCCAACAGTTTAGTATGGGGCGACGGGTGGCAGATACGCAGTATTTT.